The 13 T cell receptor beta chains listed next were all sequenced from one sample in a study of blood T cell repertoires in COVID-19. Sequenced by immunoSEQ multiplex PCR; TCRdb stores in-frame clones only, minus some. Of 350,000 to 450,000 clones listed, over 85% are singletons. The specimen was PBMCs or T cells enriched from blood (not recorded which). These receptors originate from a woman aged 30 to 39 who had recovered from COVID-19.

Remarks on this clone: One end of the junction fails to match germline, which may point to a read error. The chain carries TRBV30 and TRBJ1-2; TRBD1 agrees at 11 bases. Germline V lookup: CDR1 GTSNPN, CDR2 SVGIG (reference sequence). The CDR3 is 8 residues long. The chain's CDR3 is CAWGTGGF. The DNA for the CDR3 is TGTGCCTGGGGGACAGGGGGCTTC.

The rearrangement uses TRBV6-4 and TRBJ2-1; the D gene is possibly TRBD1 (5 bases). With 2 bases removed from V and 7 bases from J, the gap between germline ends came to 12 bases. Germline V lookup: CDR1 MRHNA, CDR2 SNTAGT. There are 14 residues in the CDR3. CDR3 in amino acids: CASSDRQGSNEQFF. CDR3 nucleotide sequence: TGTGCCAGCAGTGACAGGCAGGGTAGTAATGAGCAGTTCTTC.

This chain links TRBV7-9 with TRBJ1-3, with D perhaps TRBD1 (6 bases). Germline values: CDR1 SEHNR, CDR2 FQNEAQ (reference sequence). The CDR3 has 15 residues. Trimming pared 5 bases from V and 0 bases from J, leaving 11 bases between. DNA for the CDR3: TGTGCCAGCAGCGAACAGGGATTCTCTGGAAACACCATATATTTT. Its translation: CASSEQGFSGNTIYF.

The chain couples TRBV6-2 or TRBV6-3 to TRBJ2-3; tentatively, D is TRBD2 (5 bases). The V gene lost 2 bases and the J gene lost 4 bases, with 10 bases spanning the gap. Germline V gene lookup returns CDR1 MNHEY and CDR2 SVGEGT. CDR3 length: 14 amino acids. CDR3 in DNA: TGTGCCAGCAGTTACCCGGGAATCGCAGATACGCAGTATTTT. It specifies CASSYPGIADTQYF.

The rearrangement joins TRBV2 to TRBJ2-2; weak D call: TRBD1 (5 bases). The V end lost 6 bases, the J end lost 5 bases, and 16 bases lay between the germline ends. The germline gives CDR1 SNHLY, CDR2 FYNNEI. The CDR3 extends over 15 amino acids. The DNA of the CDR3 is TGTGCCAGCAGAGAAAGGACAAGAACGACCGGGGAGCTGTTTTTT. It specifies CASRERTRTTGELFF. Drawing the rest from reference TRBV2 and TRBJ2-2, the complete variable domain is EPEVTQTPSHQVTQMGQEVILRCVPISNHLYFYWYRQILGQKVEFLVSFYNNEISEKSEIFDDQFSVERPDGSNFTLKIRSTKLEDSAMYFCASRERTRTTGELFFGEGSRLTVL.

The chain is built from TRBV7-9 and TRBJ2-1; possible D gene TRBD1, 5 bases. The CDR3 loop spans 15 amino acids. Germline V gene sequence: CDR1 SEHNR, CDR2 FQNEAQ (reference sequence). Trimming shortened V by 5 bases and J by 2 bases, and 13 bases separated the two germline ends. Written as DNA, the CDR3 is TGTGCCAGCAGCACCCCTTGGGGCCCCTACAATGAGCAGTTCTTC. It specifies CASSTPWGPYNEQFF.

This sequence joins TRBV7-9 and TRBJ1-6; perhaps TRBD1 as D (5 bases). The CDR3 runs 13 residues. The germline V gene encodes CDR1 SEHNR and CDR2 FQNEAQ (reference sequence). The CDR3 protein is CACSGVLGSPLHF. The CDR3 nucleotides are TGTGCGTGTTCGGGGGTGTTAGGTTCACCCCTCCACTTT.

For the CDR3, the DNA is TGTGCCAGCAGCGGTGGACAGGGGCTCACAGATACGCAGTATTTT. This sequence encodes CASSGGQGLTDTQYF. This chain links TRBV9 with TRBJ2-3, with 9 nucleotides matching TRBD1. Germline values: CDR1 SGDLS, CDR2 YYNGEE. This CDR3 spans 15 amino acids. V shed 3 bases, J shed 2 bases, and the junction held 4 bases outside the gene matches.

The rearrangement links TRBV5-8 to TRBJ1-1; 7 nucleotides agree with TRBD1. V dropped 4 bases and J dropped 3; count of bases not matched to a gene: 12. Germline loops: CDR1 SGHTS, CDR2 YDEGEE. The CDR3 runs to 16 residues. CDR3 sequence: CASSHQAPGQHTEAFF. The CDR3 DNA reads as TGTGCCAGCAGCCATCAGGCCCCGGGACAGCACACTGAAGCTTTCTTT.

The V call is TRBV18, the J call TRBJ2-1; 8 bases fit TRBD2. CDR3 length: 16 residues. V lost 4 bases to trimming and J lost 9 bases; unmatched junction nucleotides: 14. The germline V gene encodes CDR1 KGHSH and CDR2 LQKENI. This chain's CDR3 is CASSLSRGRSLGEQFF. The CDR3 DNA sequence: TGTGCCAGCTCACTGTCCCGCGGGAGGAGTCTTGGTGAGCAGTTCTTC.

The genes are TRBV2 and TRBJ1-1; 7 nucleotides align to TRBD1. This CDR3 region has 15 residues. Looked up from germline, CDR1 is SNHLY and CDR2 is FYNNEI. Germline trimming cut 7 bases from V and 1 base from J; bases unmatched to any gene: 9. CDR3 bases: TGTGCCAGCACCACATATGGACAGGCGAACACTGAAGCTTTCTTT. Translating gives CASTTYGQANTEAFF.

The rearrangement joins TRBV5-1 to TRBJ2-1, with 11 bases that match TRBD2. The CDR3 covers 15 residues. Losses at the gene ends were 0 bases for V and 6 bases for J; bases not matched to a gene: 2. CDR1 is SGHRS and CDR2 is YFSETQ in the germline V gene. CDR3 DNA: TGCGCCAGCAGCTTGGGGCTAGCGGGAGGCAATGAGCAGTTCTTC. Its translation is CASSLGLAGGNEQFF.

This chain connects TRBV5-1 to TRBJ2-1; D not certain. Germline V gene sequence: CDR1 SGHRS, CDR2 YFSETQ. Trimming shortened V by 0 bases and J by 5 bases, and 15 bases separated the two germline ends. This CDR3 comprises 16 residues. The CDR3 DNA reads as TGCGCCAGCAGCTTGGCAGTTTGGCAGAGGAACAATGAGCAGTTCTTC. Amino acids: CASSLAVWQRNNEQFF.